The 27 T cell receptor beta chains below come from one sample, sequenced in a study of T cell changes during pregnancy in multiple sclerosis. Measured with immunoSEQ multiplex PCR; TCRdb has only the in-frame clones, and not every one. Of tens of thousands of clones listed, 75% to 95% were seen once; the top ten hold approximately 1.2%. Sequenced here: peripheral blood, sampled after pregnancy. These receptors all stem from a female donor in good health, enrolled as a control in a pregnancy study.

The chain is built from TRBV6-1 and TRBJ1-6; perhaps TRBD1 as D (6 bases). The length of the CDR3 is 14 residues. V was trimmed by 3 bases and J by 7 bases, leaving 10 bases between them. The germline CDR1 and CDR2 sequences are MNHNS and SASEGT. The CDR3 loop reads CASSDSQGNSPLHF. The CDR3 DNA reads as TGTGCCAGCAGTGACAGCCAGGGGAATTCACCCCTCCACTTT.

The chain joins TRBV4-1 to TRBJ1-2, with D possibly matching TRBD1 (6 bases). Germline V gene data show CDR1 as MGHRA and CDR2 as YSYEKL. Trimming took off 4 bases at V and 8 bases at J, with 8 bases between the two ends. This CDR3 has 11 amino acids. The CDR3 is CASSRDKGYTF. DNA of the CDR3: TGCGCCAGCAGCCGGGACAAGGGCTACACCTTC.

This clone was detected only once. The chain has TRBV2 and TRBJ1-5, with 8 bases lining up with TRBD1. CDR3 length equals 14 residues. The V gene end was trimmed by 7 bases and the J gene end by 5 bases; junction bases not matched to a gene: 7. Germline CDR1 and CDR2: SNHLY and FYNNEI. This CDR3 reads CASTGQGGDQPQHF. CDR3 in DNA: TGTGCCAGCACCGGACAGGGAGGGGATCAGCCCCAGCATTTT.

DNA of the CDR3: TGCGCCAGCAGCCAAGTGATCGAACAGTCTAATCAGCCCCAGCATTTT. Residues: CASSQVIEQSNQPQHF. The J gene is TRBJ1-5, the V gene TRBV4-1, with D uncertain. CDR1 is MGHRA and CDR2 is YSYEKL in the germline V gene. Deletions cut 1 base from V and 4 bases from J, with 14 bases between. The CDR3 consists of 16 residues.

The chain uses TRBV5-1 and TRBJ2-7; 7 nucleotides match TRBD1. This CDR3 is built from 14 residues. The germline V gene encodes CDR1 SGHRS and CDR2 YFSETQ. The V gene end was trimmed by 4 bases and the J gene end by 1 base; junction bases not matched to a gene: 5. The CDR3 spells CASSQDRLSYEQYF. CDR3 DNA: TGCGCCAGCAGCCAGGACAGGTTATCCTACGAGCAGTACTTC.

V is TRBV2 and J is TRBJ2-7; 8 nucleotides agree with TRBD2. The CDR3 sequence is 12 residues long. Germline V CDR1 and CDR2: SNHLY, FYNNEI. Trimming removed 8 bases from V and 3 bases from J; junction bases left unmatched: 3. Here the CDR3 DNA reads TGTGCCAGCGACAGCGGGGGCTACGAGCAGTACTTC. This codes for CASDSGGYEQYF.

The chain links TRBV7-2 to TRBJ2-5; TRBD2 matches 8 bases. CDR1 and CDR2 (germline): SGHTA, FQGNSA. The V segment lost 5 bases and the J segment 4 bases; nucleotides outside the gene matches: 6. This CDR3 contains 14 residues. CDR3 nucleotide sequence: TGTGCCAGCAGCCCCGGGAGGGTAGGAGAGACCCAGTACTTC. Translating it yields CASSPGRVGETQYF.

The sample holds one count of this clone. One end of the junction does not line up with germline, which may come from a read error. This chain connects TRBV15 to TRBJ1-5; perhaps TRBD1 as D (6 bases). The CDR3 covers 15 residues. Germline CDR1 and CDR2: LNHNV and YYDKDF (reference sequence). CDR3 sequence reads: CATSRDRYSNQPQHF. CDR3 DNA: TGTGCCACCAGCCGAGACAGGTATAGCAATCAGCCCCAGCATTTT.

The rearrangement joins TRBV4-2 to TRBJ2-2; D might be TRBD1 (6 bases). The germline V gene encodes CDR1 LGHNA and CDR2 YNFKEQ. CDR3 length: 16 amino acids. V was trimmed by 0 bases and J by 3 bases, leaving 11 bases between them. The CDR3 region has the DNA TGTGCCAGCAGCCAAGATCCACAGGGAGACACCGGGGAGCTGTTTTTT. Encoded protein: CASSQDPQGDTGELFF.

The rearrangement joins TRBV5-1 to TRBJ1-3, with 9 bases lining up with TRBD1. There are 18 residues in the CDR3. Looked up from germline, CDR1 is SGHRS and CDR2 is YFSETQ. Germline trimming cut 4 bases from V and 3 bases from J; bases unmatched to any gene: 14. Here the CDR3 DNA reads TGCGCCAGCAGCCCGACTCCCCCGGGACAGGGAGATGGAAACACCATATATTTT. Translated: CASSPTPPGQGDGNTIYF.

The rearrangement joins TRBV5-6 to TRBJ1-1, with D hard to call. V was trimmed by 5 bases and J by 6 bases, leaving 8 bases between them. CDR1 and CDR2 from the germline V gene are SGHDT and YYEEEE. The CDR3 spans 11 residues. The CDR3 DNA is TGTGCCAGCAGTCGGTACGCTGAAGCTTTCTTT. Translation gives CASSRYAEAFF. Based on the CDR3 plus reference TRBV5-6 and TRBJ1-1, the full variable domain is DAGVTQSPTHLIKTRGQQVTLRCSPKSGHDTVSWYQQALGQGPQFIFQYYEEEERQRGNFPDRFSGHQFPNYSSELNVNALLLGDSALYLCASSRYAEAFFGQGTRLTVV.

This chain uses TRBV19 with TRBJ1-5, with D possibly being TRBD1 (6 bases). The germline gives CDR1 LNHDA, CDR2 SQIVND (reference sequence). Trimming left V 0 bases short and J 6 bases short, with 12 bases between. There are 15 residues in the CDR3. Here the CDR3 reads CASSIDWGHGQPQHF. DNA of the CDR3: TGTGCCAGTAGTATAGATTGGGGGCACGGTCAGCCCCAGCATTTT.

In this sample, this clone turned up once. The gene calls are TRBV2 and TRBJ2-7; D remains unclear. Germline CDR1 reads SNHLY; CDR2 reads FYNNEI. The V end was cut by 5 bases, the J end by 1 base, with 9 bases between. This CDR3 has 13 residues. CDR3 coding DNA: TGTGCCAGCAGTCGTCTACAGTCCTACGAGCAGTACTTC. Translating gives CASSRLQSYEQYF.

The chain has TRBV6-1 and TRBJ1-6, with TRBD1 matching over 9 bases. This CDR3 has 16 amino acids. The V and J ends lost 4 bases and 9 bases, in that order; junction bases with no gene match: 10. Germline V gene lookup returns CDR1 MNHNS and CDR2 SASEGT. In nucleotides, the CDR3 is TGTGCCAGCAGTGCGACGACAGGGGGGTATGGTTCACCCCTCCACTTT. As protein: CASSATTGGYGSPLHF.

The V gene is TRBV4-1, the J gene TRBJ1-4; 8 bases agree with TRBD1. Germline values: CDR1 MGHRA, CDR2 YSYEKL. The V and J ends lost 4 bases and 7 bases, in that order; junction bases with no gene match: 8. The CDR3 has 15 amino acids. In DNA form, the CDR3 reads TGCGCCAGCAGCCGAGAACAGGGGGTCGGTGAAAAACTGTTTTTT. Protein: CASSREQGVGEKLFF.

The rearrangement joins TRBV5-6 to TRBJ2-3, with D hard to call. Trimming pared 0 bases from V and 2 bases from J, leaving 10 bases between. The CDR3 covers 15 residues. Germline-derived CDR1 and CDR2 are SGHDT and YYEEEE. The CDR3 here is CASSLAGPNTDTQYF. The CDR3 region has the DNA TGTGCCAGCAGCTTGGCCGGTCCTAACACAGATACGCAGTATTTT.

In DNA form, the CDR3 reads TGCAGCGTTGGGGACAGCCCCAACTATGGCTACACCTTC. It specifies CSVGDSPNYGYTF. The chain employs TRBV29-1 and TRBJ1-2, with TRBD1 matching 7 bases. Germline V CDR1 and CDR2: SQVTM, ANQGSEA. The CDR3 consists of 13 residues. The V and J ends lost 4 bases and 2 bases, in that order; junction bases with no gene match: 4.

The J gene is TRBJ2-1, the V gene TRBV7-2, with 12 bases fitting TRBD2. The ends lost 5 bases at V and 5 bases at J; junction bases unmatched: 7. CDR1 and CDR2 from the germline V gene are SGHTA and FQGNSA. This CDR3 spans 16 amino acids. The CDR3 DNA is TGTGCCAGCAGCGTCCTTCTAGCGGGAGGGAACAATGAGCAGTTCTTC. It encodes CASSVLLAGGNNEQFF.

This chain uses TRBV10-1 with TRBJ1-3; D may be TRBD1 (5 bases). V dropped 4 bases and J dropped 4 bases, with 8 bases sitting between them. CDR3 length equals 13 residues. CDR1 and CDR2 (germline): WNHNN, SYGVQD (reference sequence). The CDR3 loop reads CASSAQAGNTIYF. The CDR3 coding sequence is TGCGCCAGCAGTGCACAGGCGGGAAACACCATATATTTT.

The chain recombines TRBV16 with TRBJ2-7; maybe TRBD1 (6 bases). The germline V gene has CDR1 KGHSY and CDR2 FQNENV. CDR3 length: 12 amino acids. Trimming stripped 9 bases from V and 0 bases from J, with 9 bases between. The CDR3 nucleotides read TGTGCCAGTGGACAGTTCTCCTACGAGCAGTACTTC. This sequence encodes CASGQFSYEQYF.

The J gene is TRBJ1-4, the V gene TRBV28; D uncertain. V lost 5 bases to trimming and J lost 6 bases, with 10 bases between them. CDR1 and CDR2 from the germline V gene are MDHEN and SYDVKM. The CDR3 runs to 13 residues. CDR3 nucleotide sequence: TGTGCCAGCAGTGGTCCGGGAGATGAAAAACTGTTTTTT. Translating gives CASSGPGDEKLFF. Variable domain in full (rest from reference TRBV28 and TRBJ1-4): DVKVTQSSRYLVKRTGEKVFLECVQDMDHENMFWYRQDPGLGLRLIYFSYDVKMKEKGDIPEGYSVSREKKERFSLILESASTNQTSMYLCASSGPGDEKLFFGSGTQLSVL.

The chain couples TRBV19 to TRBJ1-1; TRBD1 agrees at 7 bases. The germline V gene has CDR1 LNHDA and CDR2 SQIVND (reference sequence). J gave up 7 bases and V 3 bases, and 5 bases lay outside the gene matches. The CDR3 has 13 residues. CDR3 in amino acids: CASSIGTDSEAFF. The DNA of the CDR3 is TGTGCCAGTAGTATTGGGACAGATAGTGAAGCTTTCTTT.

This chain links TRBV5-6 with TRBJ2-4, with 7 nucleotides matching TRBD2. CDR1 is SGHDT, CDR2 YYEEEE, per germline. The CDR3 contains 16 residues. J was trimmed by 1 base and V by 2 bases; bases with no gene match: 6. In DNA, the CDR3 is TGTGCCAGCAGCTTATTAGGGGAGGGGGCCAAAAACATTCAGTACTTC. It specifies CASSLLGEGAKNIQYF.

The V gene is TRBV7-9, the J gene TRBJ2-1; tentatively, D is TRBD1 (6 bases). The V gene's germline CDR1 is SEHNR and CDR2 FQNEAQ (reference sequence). Trimming removed 0 bases at V and 1 base at J, with 16 bases between. CDR3 length equals 18 residues. The CDR3, as DNA: TGTGCCAGCAGCTTAGCGCATAGACGCAGGGGTTCCTACAATGAGCAGTTCTTC. Protein: CASSLAHRRRGSYNEQFF.

V usage is TRBV28 and J usage is TRBJ1-2; 7 bases line up with TRBD1. CDR3 size: 14 residues. Germline V CDR1 and CDR2: MDHEN, SYDVKM. The trim removed 5 bases at V and 4 bases at J, leaving 7 bases unmatched. The CDR3 loop reads CASSPSDRTYGYTF. The DNA of the CDR3 is TGTGCCAGCAGTCCCTCGGACAGGACCTATGGCTACACCTTC.

J is TRBJ2-5 and V is TRBV7-7; D is possibly TRBD2 (6 bases). Trimming removed 4 bases from V and 5 bases from J, with 14 bases in between. Germline CDR1 SSHAT, CDR2 FNYEAQ (reference sequence). This CDR3 spans 14 amino acids. The CDR3 sequence: CASSSGLGLETQYF. CDR3 nucleotide sequence: TGTGCCAGCAGCTCCGGATTGGGACTCGAGACCCAGTACTTC.

This rearrangement joins TRBV19 to TRBJ1-3, with 9 positions matching TRBD1. CDR1 and CDR2 from the germline V gene are LNHDA and SQIVND (reference sequence). The J segment lost 10 bases and the V segment lost 4 bases, leaving 11 bases of the junction unmatched. The CDR3 spans 15 residues. CDR3 nucleotide sequence: TGTGCCAGTAGTACCCGGACAGGGGCGGACAATACCATATATTTT. Amino acids: CASSTRTGADNTIYF.